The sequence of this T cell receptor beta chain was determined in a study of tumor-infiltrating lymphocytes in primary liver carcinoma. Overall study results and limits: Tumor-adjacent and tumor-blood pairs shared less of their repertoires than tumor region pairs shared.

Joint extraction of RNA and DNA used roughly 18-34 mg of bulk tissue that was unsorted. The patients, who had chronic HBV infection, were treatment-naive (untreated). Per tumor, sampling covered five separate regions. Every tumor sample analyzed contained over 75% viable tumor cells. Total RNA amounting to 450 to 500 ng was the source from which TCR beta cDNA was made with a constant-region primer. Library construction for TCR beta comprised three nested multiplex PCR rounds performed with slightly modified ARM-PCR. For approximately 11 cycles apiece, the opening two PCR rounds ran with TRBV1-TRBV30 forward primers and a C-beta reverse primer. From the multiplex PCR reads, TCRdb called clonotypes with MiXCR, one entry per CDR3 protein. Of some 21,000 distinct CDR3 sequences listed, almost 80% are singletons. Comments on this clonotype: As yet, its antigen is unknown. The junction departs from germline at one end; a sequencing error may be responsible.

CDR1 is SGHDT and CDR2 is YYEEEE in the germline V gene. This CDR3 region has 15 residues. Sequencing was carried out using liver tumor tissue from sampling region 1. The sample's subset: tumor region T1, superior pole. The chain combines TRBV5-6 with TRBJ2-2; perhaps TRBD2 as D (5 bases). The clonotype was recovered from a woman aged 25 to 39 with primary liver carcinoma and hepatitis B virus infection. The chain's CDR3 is CASILALRVIGELLF. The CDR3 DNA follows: TGTGCCAGCATCTTGGCACTCAGAGTCATCGGGGAGCTGTTATTT.